What follows are 25 T cell receptor beta chains derived from one specimen sequenced in a study of early T cells in non-severe SARS-CoV-2 infection. MiXCR was run by TCRdb on the 5' RACE reads, yielding one entry per CDR3 protein. The sample consists of under 80,000 distinct CDR3 sequences, more than 9% of them appearing once. The source material was whole blood. The receptor set was obtained from an adult who was a healthcare worker with PCR-confirmed SARS-CoV-2 infection or an uninfected control (not recorded which).

Many counts were recorded for this clonotype. V is TRBV30 and J is TRBJ1-5; D unclear. The V end lost 0 bases, the J end lost 7 bases, and 16 bases lay between the germline ends. This CDR3 is 15 amino acids long. CDR1 and CDR2 (germline): GTSNPN, SVGIG (reference sequence). CDR3 amino acids: CAWSVTGVIGQPQHF. CDR3 nucleotide sequence: TGTGCCTGGAGTGTAACCGGGGTGATTGGACAGCCCCAGCATTTT.

This clonotype was detected many times. The chain employs TRBV18 and TRBJ1-5; the D gene is possibly TRBD1 (6 bases). Germline V gene data show CDR1 as KGHSH and CDR2 as LQKENI. The CDR3 spans 15 residues. V was trimmed by 3 bases and J by 7 bases, leaving 16 bases between them. The CDR3 region has the DNA TGTGCCAGCTCACCCGATTCGGGGGCTCGGCAGCCCCAGCATTTT. This encodes CASSPDSGARQPQHF.

This clonotype was counted many times. The chain recombines TRBV30 with TRBJ1-3; 8 nucleotides agree with TRBD1. The CDR3 contains 16 residues. J was trimmed by 2 bases and V by 0 bases; bases with no gene match: 6. Germline V lookup: CDR1 GTSNPN, CDR2 SVGIG (reference sequence). The CDR3 region is CAWSVPLQGAGNTIYF. The CDR3 bases are TGTGCCTGGAGTGTCCCCTTACAGGGGGCTGGAAACACCATATATTTT.

This chain uses TRBV5-1 with TRBJ2-2; a possible D gene is TRBD2 (5 bases). The ends were cut back, 7 bases at V and 1 base at J, with 17 bases in the middle. Germline loops: CDR1 SGHRS, CDR2 YFSETQ. This CDR3 comprises 16 residues. CDR3 in amino acids: CASLGSGNLNTGELFF. In DNA, the CDR3 is TGCGCCAGCTTGGGATCGGGGAACTTGAACACCGGGGAGCTGTTTTTT.

Concerning this clonotype: Being one base from a much bigger clone, this may be a read error. The genes are TRBV18 and TRBJ2-7, with D possibly TRBD1 on 5 matching bases. Germline V gives CDR1 KGHSH, CDR2 LQKENI. The CDR3 has 13 amino acids. This CDR3 reads CVSSLSLGDEQYF. The DNA of the CDR3 is TGTGTCAGCTCACTTTCCCTAGGGGACGAGCAGTACTTC. Looking up the rest from reference TRBV18 and TRBJ2-7 gives the full variable domain: NAGVMQNPRHLVRRRGQEARLRCSPMKGHSHVYWYRQLPEEGLKFMVYLQKENIIDESGMPKERFSAEFPKEGPSILRIQQVVRGDSAAYFCVSSLSLGDEQYFGPGTRLTVT.

This clonotype has only a few counts. The chain has TRBV5-6 and TRBJ2-3, with TRBD1 matching 9 bases. V was pared by 0 bases and J by 4 bases, with 6 bases of the junction left unmatched. Germline V lookup: CDR1 SGHDT, CDR2 YYEEEE. The CDR3 runs to 16 residues. The CDR3 DNA follows: TGTGCCAGCAGCTTGGTGTACAGGGGGCTGGCAGATACGCAGTATTTT. Its protein product is CASSLVYRGLADTQYF. The full variable domain, rest sourced from reference TRBV5-6 and TRBJ2-3, is DAGVTQSPTHLIKTRGQQVTLRCSPKSGHDTVSWYQQALGQGPQFIFQYYEEEERQRGNFPDRFSGHQFPNYSSELNVNALLLGDSALYLCASSLVYRGLADTQYFGPGTRLTVL.

There are many counts of this clonotype. V is TRBV27 and J is TRBJ2-2; 7 bases are shared with TRBD2. CDR1 is MNHEY and CDR2 is SMNVEV in the germline V gene (reference sequence). CDR3 length: 17 amino acids. V gave up 4 bases and J gave up 6 bases; unmatched junction bases: 14. This CDR3 reads CASSSVVGGPSAGELFF. In DNA form, the CDR3 reads TGTGCCAGCAGTTCGGTAGTGGGAGGGCCTTCCGCCGGGGAGCTGTTTTTT.

This clonotype showed up many times. The chain employs TRBV6-4 and TRBJ1-6; D is unclear. The length of the CDR3 is 13 residues. Germline-derived CDR1 and CDR2 are MRHNA and SNTAGT. Trimming took off 4 bases at V and 7 bases at J, with 8 bases between the two ends. The CDR3 protein is CASSGEVNSPLHF. The CDR3 DNA is TGTGCCAGCAGTGGGGAGGTGAATTCACCCCTCCACTTT.

With respect to this clonotype: At one end the junction does not follow the germline gene, possibly because of a read error. This sequence joins TRBV5-1 and TRBJ1-1, with 9 bases that match TRBD1. The germline CDR1 and CDR2 sequences are SGHRS and YFSETQ. The CDR3 length is 15 residues. In DNA form, the CDR3 reads TGCGCCAGCAGCTTGTCAACAGGGGGCGCCTCTGAAGTTTTCTTT. It is translated as CASSLSTGGASEVFF.

This clonotype turned up a few times. This rearrangement joins TRBV7-2 to TRBJ2-1, with 8 bases aligning to TRBD2. Germline CDR1 reads SGHTA; CDR2 reads FQGNSA. The length of the CDR3 is 15 residues. V lost 5 bases and J lost 2; bases outside the gene matches: 5. The CDR3 spells CASSPTSGPYNEQFF. DNA of the CDR3: TGTGCCAGCAGCCCCACTAGCGGCCCCTACAATGAGCAGTTCTTC. Filled out from reference TRBV7-2 and TRBJ2-1, the complete variable domain reads GAGVSQSPSNKVTEKGKDVELRCDPISGHTALYWYRQSLGQGLEFLIYFQGNSAPDKSGLPSDRFSAERTGGSVSTLTIQRTQQEDSAVYLCASSPTSGPYNEQFFGPGTRLTVL.

This clonotype was found a few times. This chain joins TRBV7-2 and TRBJ1-1; D unclear. CDR3 length: 15 residues. The germline V and J ends were trimmed by 3 bases and 1 base, with 12 bases remaining between them. CDR1 and CDR2 (germline): SGHTA, FQGNSA. This CDR3 is CASSFQALANTEAFF. CDR3 DNA: TGTGCCAGCAGCTTCCAGGCGCTGGCGAACACTGAAGCTTTCTTT. Combining the CDR3 with reference TRBV7-2 and TRBJ1-1 gives the whole variable domain GAGVSQSPSNKVTEKGKDVELRCDPISGHTALYWYRQSLGQGLEFLIYFQGNSAPDKSGLPSDRFSAERTGGSVSTLTIQRTQQEDSAVYLCASSFQALANTEAFFGQGTRLTVV.

Many counts were recorded for this clonotype. V gene TRBV29-1 combines with J gene TRBJ2-5; D might be TRBD1 or TRBD2, each matching 6 bases. The CDR3 loop spans 13 amino acids. Germline V CDR1 and CDR2: SQVTM, ANQGSEA. The CDR3 region has the DNA TGCACCATAAGGGGGGTTTTAGGAGAGACCCAGTACTTC. Residues: CTIRGVLGETQYF.

This clonotype came up many times. CDR3 sequence: CSARVVSGEQFF. DNA for the CDR3: TGCAGTGCTAGGGTGGTTAGTGGTGAGCAGTTCTTC. This sequence joins TRBV20-1 and TRBJ2-1; no definite D call. The CDR3 loop spans 12 amino acids. Trimming cost V 3 bases and J 9 bases, with 12 bases left between them. CDR1 and CDR2 from the germline V gene are DFQATT and SNEGSKA (reference sequence).

This clonotype was counted at least ten times. The genes are TRBV5-1 and TRBJ2-7; 7 positions match TRBD1. The CDR3 is 15 amino acids. Germline CDR1 and CDR2: SGHRS and YFSETQ. With V trimmed by 4 bases and J by 1 base, 8 bases remained unmatched. CDR3 DNA sequence: TGCGCCAGCAGCAGGACCGGGACAGCTTCCTACGAGCAGTACTTC. It codes for CASSRTGTASYEQYF.

At least ten counts were recorded for this clonotype. The genes are TRBV6-5 and TRBJ2-4; possible D gene TRBD1, 5 bases. CDR3 size: 14 residues. Germline-derived CDR1 and CDR2 are MNHEY and SVGAGI. V was shortened by 5 bases and J by 8 bases, with 16 bases between the two germline ends. CDR3 DNA sequence: TGTGCCAGCAGTCGACAGCTCGATGGGGACATTCAGTACTTC. It yields the protein CASSRQLDGDIQYF.

Many counts were recorded for this clonotype. V and J are TRBV29-1 and TRBJ1-4; D not certain. This CDR3 has 13 amino acids. Trimming took 6 bases from V and 4 from J, leaving 12 bases between them. CDR1 SQVTM and CDR2 ANQGSEA come from the germline V gene. The CDR3 DNA is TGCAGCGTGCTCCGGTCCGATAATGAAAAACTGTTTTTT. This translates into CSVLRSDNEKLFF.

This clonotype was counted many times. V is TRBV12-3 or TRBV12-4 and J is TRBJ2-2; TRBD1 or TRBD2 may be the D gene (5 bases each). With 4 bases removed from V and 7 bases from J, the gap between germline ends came to 16 bases. The CDR3 spans 15 residues. CDR3 in DNA: TGTGCCAGCAGTTCGCTACGGGGCCAGGACGGGGAGCTGTTTTTT. Protein: CASSSLRGQDGELFF.

This clonotype was found many times. This chain joins TRBV11-2 and TRBJ2-1; 8 nucleotides agree with TRBD2. Germline V lookup: CDR1 SGHAT, CDR2 FQNNGV. Germline trimming cut 5 bases from V and 10 bases from J; bases unmatched to any gene: 13. The CDR3 extends over 15 amino acids. The CDR3 nucleotides read TGTGCCAGCAGCCCCGGGGGGGTCAGGTTGGAGGAGCAGTTCTTC. It encodes CASSPGGVRLEEQFF.

V gene TRBV12-3 or TRBV12-4 combines with J gene TRBJ1-6; 12 nucleotides align to TRBD1. CDR3 size: 15 residues. V was clipped by 5 bases and J by 9 bases; unmatched bases: 5. CDR3 region: CASSLGQGASSPLHF. The CDR3 DNA reads TGTGCCAGCAGTCTGGGACAGGGGGCGTCTTCACCCCTCCACTTT.

This clonotype was found a few times. The chain recombines TRBV29-1 with TRBJ2-4, with no clear D. This CDR3 region has 11 residues. Deletions cut 4 bases from V and 13 bases from J, with 14 bases between. Germline-derived CDR1 and CDR2 are SQVTM and ANQGSEA. The CDR3 DNA sequence: TGCAGCGTTGTCCTGCCCGTAGGGCAGTACTTC. Translated: CSVVLPVGQYF.

The chain employs TRBV5-1 and TRBJ1-1; perhaps TRBD1 as D (5 bases). The CDR3 has 16 amino acids. V lost 4 bases and J 6 bases, leaving 22 bases between the germline ends. Per the germline V gene, CDR1 is SGHRS and CDR2 is YFSETQ. CDR3 in amino acids: CASSPRWGRDIAEAFF. Written as DNA, the CDR3 is TGCGCCAGCAGCCCAAGGTGGGGCAGGGATATCGCTGAAGCTTTCTTT.

This clonotype showed up many times. This rearrangement joins TRBV6-2 or TRBV6-3 to TRBJ2-1, with D uncertain. CDR3 length: 13 residues. In germline, CDR1 is MNHEY, CDR2 SVGEGT. V was clipped by 1 base and J by 7 bases, with 8 bases between them. The CDR3 is CASSYLVENEQFF. CDR3 nucleotides: TGTGCCAGCAGTTACTTGGTCGAAAATGAGCAGTTCTTC.

The chain has TRBV4-2 and TRBJ2-1; 7 bases align to TRBD2. Trimming cost V 4 bases and J 4 bases; bases outside gene matches: 7. Germline CDR1 is LGHNA and CDR2 is YNFKEQ. The CDR3 has 15 residues. DNA for the CDR3: TGTGCCAGCAGCCGGTCCGGGACTACTTACAATGAGCAGTTCTTC. This sequence encodes CASSRSGTTYNEQFF.

This chain links TRBV9 with TRBJ2-2; 7 bases agree with TRBD1. The trim removed 0 bases at V and 7 bases at J, leaving 12 bases unmatched. The CDR3 extends over 17 amino acids. The germline V gene has CDR1 SGDLS and CDR2 YYNGEE. The CDR3 region has the DNA TGTGCCAGCAGCGTAGACGGAACAGGGGAAGGGCACGGGGAGCTGTTTTTT. It yields the protein CASSVDGTGEGHGELFF.

Ten or more counts support this clonotype. The chain is built from TRBV27 and TRBJ2-7; no clear D gene. This CDR3 has 13 residues. CDR1 and CDR2 from the germline V gene are MNHEY and SMNVEV (reference sequence). Trimming cost V 4 bases and J 3 bases, with 10 bases left between them. CDR3 loop: CASSYGPDYEQYF. In DNA form, the CDR3 reads TGTGCCAGCAGTTACGGACCAGACTACGAGCAGTACTTC.